The next 9 T cell receptor beta chains were all read from a single sample in a study of T-cell reconstitution after alpha-beta-depleted transplantation in children. The TCRbeta library was prepared with unique molecular identifiers. TCRdb processed the PCR reads anew with MiXCR; each CDR3 protein has one entry. Seen here are 500,000 or so distinct CDR3 sequences, approximately 32% observed once, and the top ten hold approximately 2.3%. The sequencing here drew on PBMCs from the stem cell graft donor, taken from the stem cell graft. Receptor source: a human donor who donated a stem cell graft to a child with aplastic anemia.

The V call is TRBV7-3, the J call TRBJ2-3; D gene unclear. Trimming took 4 bases from V and 2 from J, leaving 10 bases between them. The germline gives CDR1 SGHTA, CDR2 FQGTGA. The CDR3 runs to 14 residues. The CDR3 DNA reads TGTGCCAGCAGCTACGGCCTTTCCACAGATACGCAGTATTTT. Its translation: CASSYGLSTDTQYF. The complete variable domain, with remaining parts taken from reference TRBV7-3 and TRBJ2-3, reads GAGVSQTPSNKVTEKGKYVELRCDPISGHTALYWYRQSLGQGPEFLIYFQGTGAADDSGLPNDRFFAVRPEGSVSTLKIQRTERGDSAVYLCASSYGLSTDTQYFGPGTRLTVL.

This clonotype has only a few counts. The V and J genes are TRBV20-1 and TRBJ2-6, with 7 bases matching TRBD1. V trimming: 5 bases; J trimming: 0 bases; junction bases outside the gene matches: 4. This CDR3 is built from 15 residues. Germline V gene sequence: CDR1 DFQATT, CDR2 SNEGSKA (reference sequence). The CDR3 here is CSAVPGGSGANVLTF. CDR3 bases: TGCAGTGCTGTTCCAGGGGGCTCTGGGGCCAACGTCCTGACTTTC.

The rearrangement uses TRBV5-1 and TRBJ2-3, with unresolved D. This CDR3 comprises 15 residues. Germline-derived CDR1 and CDR2 are SGHRS and YFSETQ. V lost 0 bases and J lost 4, with 12 bases in between. This CDR3 reads CASSLGGVVADTQYF. As DNA, the CDR3 is TGCGCCAGCAGCTTGGGAGGAGTGGTGGCAGATACGCAGTATTTT. Using reference TRBV5-1 and TRBJ2-3 for the parts outside the CDR3, the full variable domain is KAGVTQTPRYLIKTRGQQVTLSCSPISGHRSVSWYQQTPGQGLQFLFEYFSETQRNKGNFPGRFSGRQFSNSRSEMNVSTLELGDSALYLCASSLGGVVADTQYFGPGTRLTVL.

This clonotype was seen a few times. This chain connects TRBV29-1 to TRBJ1-1; weak D call: TRBD1 (6 bases). The germline V gene has CDR1 SQVTM and CDR2 ANQGSEA. The V end was cut by 7 bases, the J end by 4 bases, with 13 bases between. CDR3 length: 12 residues. CDR3 sequence reads: CSAEDRLTEAFF. As DNA, the CDR3 is TGCAGCGCTGAGGACAGACTCACTGAAGCTTTCTTT.

The chain carries TRBV20-1 and TRBJ2-7, with a tentative D call TRBD2 (6 bases). Trimming left V 6 bases short and J 3 bases short, with 12 bases between. The CDR3 extends over 12 amino acids. Per the germline V gene, CDR1 is DFQATT and CDR2 is SNEGSKA (reference sequence). CDR3 in DNA: TGCAGTGCCCCCCCGCGGGACTACGAGCAGTACTTC. Protein sequence: CSAPPRDYEQYF.

This chain uses TRBV4-3 with TRBJ2-3; a weak D match, TRBD2 (5 bases). V was shortened by 3 bases and J by 2 bases, with 9 bases between the two germline ends. The CDR3 is made up of 14 amino acids. Germline CDR1 is LGHNA and CDR2 is YSLEER. CDR3: CASSQELVTDTQYF. The DNA of the CDR3 is TGCGCCAGCAGCCAGGAACTAGTCACAGATACGCAGTATTTT.

The V call is TRBV4-3, the J call TRBJ2-4; 11 bases align to TRBD2. There are 18 residues in the CDR3. From germline, CDR1 is LGHNA and CDR2 YSLEER. The trim removed 1 base at V and 6 bases at J, leaving 11 bases unmatched. CDR3 residues: CASSQAVAGGPGGNIQYF. CDR3 bases: TGCGCCAGCAGCCAAGCGGTAGCGGGAGGGCCAGGGGGAAACATTCAGTACTTC.

J is TRBJ1-1 and V is TRBV24-1; D gene ambiguous. The CDR3 length is 13 residues. The germline V gene has CDR1 KGHDR and CDR2 SFDVKD. Trimming stripped 2 bases from V and 5 bases from J, with 8 bases between. CDR3 nucleotide sequence: TGTGCCACCAGTGATTGGGTAGGGACTGAAGCTTTCTTT. Translated: CATSDWVGTEAFF.

CDR3 nucleotide sequence: TGTGCCAGTACCGTGGGGAGGAGCAATCAGCCCCAGCATTTT. It yields the protein CASTVGRSNQPQHF. The rearrangement uses TRBV2 and TRBJ1-5; D is ambiguous. With 9 bases removed from V and 1 base from J, the gap between germline ends came to 13 bases. Germline loops: CDR1 SNHLY, CDR2 FYNNEI. The CDR3 extends over 14 amino acids.